This T cell receptor (beta chain) emerged from a study of CD8 T cells in Susac syndrome. Study-wide results and caveats: Acknowledgment was made by the study that its TCR sequencing and HLA analysis involved a relatively small number of individuals.

RNA totalling roughly 0.45 to 1 ug underwent reverse transcription with random hexamers. Across 54 Vbeta and 13 Jbeta, immunoSEQ multiplex PCR amplified TCR beta CDR3. From the immunoSEQ multiplex PCR reads, TCRdb called clonotypes with MiXCR, one entry per CDR3 protein. The data contain more than 150,000 distinct CDR3 sequences, about 94% of them singletons. The table lists this clonotype with a few counts. Its antigen is unknown. The trim removed 3 bases at V and 0 bases at J, leaving 1 base unmatched. Germline V CDR1 and CDR2: SGHTA, FQGTGA. The CDR3 totals 14 residues. Negative isolation was used for CD8+ and CD4+ T cells and FACS enrichment for TEMRA cells.

The chain joins TRBV7-3 to TRBJ2-7; TRBD2 agrees at 8 bases. What was sequenced was CD8+ T cells from PBMCs. The source of this sequence is a human donor with multiple sclerosis. The CDR3 loop is CASSFGGASYEQYF. DNA for the CDR3: TGTGCCAGCAGCTTCGGGGGGGCCTCCTACGAGCAGTACTTC.